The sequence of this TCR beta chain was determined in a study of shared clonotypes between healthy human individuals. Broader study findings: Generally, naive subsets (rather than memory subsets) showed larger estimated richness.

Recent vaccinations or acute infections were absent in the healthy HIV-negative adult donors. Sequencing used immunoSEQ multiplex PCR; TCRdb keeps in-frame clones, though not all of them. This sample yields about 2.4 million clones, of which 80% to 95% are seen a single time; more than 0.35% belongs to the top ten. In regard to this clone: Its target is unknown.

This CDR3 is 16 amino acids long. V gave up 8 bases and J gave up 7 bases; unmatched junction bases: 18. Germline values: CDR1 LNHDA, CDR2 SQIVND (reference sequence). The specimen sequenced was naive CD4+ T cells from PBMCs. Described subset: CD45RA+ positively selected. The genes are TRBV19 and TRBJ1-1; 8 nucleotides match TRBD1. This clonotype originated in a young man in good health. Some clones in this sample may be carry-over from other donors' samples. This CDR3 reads CASYPPRQGLVNEAFF. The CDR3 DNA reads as TGTGCCAGTTACCCCCCCCGACAGGGGCTCGTCAATGAAGCTTTCTTT.